The 17 T cell receptor beta chains below all came from one sample that was sequenced in a study of blood T cell repertoires in COVID-19. Profiled with immunoSEQ multiplex PCR; TCRdb holds only in-frame clones, not every one. The data show 95,000 to 150,000 clones, around 88% seen once. Sequenced input: peripheral blood. The receptor set was obtained from a woman between 45 and 65 years old with active or convalescent COVID-19.

The V call is TRBV5-1, the J call TRBJ1-1; the D gene is possibly TRBD1 (6 bases). Germline CDR1 reads SGHRS; CDR2 reads YFSETQ. CDR3 length: 15 amino acids. The ends were cut back, 7 bases at V and 0 bases at J, with 16 bases in the middle. The CDR3 here is CASHGGGYLNTEAFF. CDR3 bases: TGCGCCAGCCACGGCGGGGGCTACCTGAACACTGAAGCTTTCTTT.

This chain connects TRBV27 to TRBJ2-7; tentative D call: TRBD2 (6 bases). The germline gives CDR1 MNHEY, CDR2 SMNVEV (reference sequence). V lost 6 bases and J lost 0, with 15 bases in between. The CDR3 loop spans 15 amino acids. The CDR3 is CASRTRTSSSYEQYF. CDR3 DNA: TGTGCCAGCAGGACTAGGACAAGTAGCTCCTACGAGCAGTACTTC.

The chain links TRBV6-5 to TRBJ1-6; 7 bases align to TRBD1. CDR1 is MNHEY and CDR2 is SVGAGI in the germline V gene. V lost 2 bases and J lost 7; bases outside the gene matches: 2. The length of the CDR3 is 14 residues. This CDR3 reads CASSYRDRNSPLHF. The CDR3 DNA is TGTGCCAGCAGTTACCGGGACAGAAATTCACCCCTCCACTTT.

The chain has TRBV28 and TRBJ2-5; D is perhaps TRBD1 (5 bases). The germline V gene has CDR1 MDHEN and CDR2 SYDVKM. V was pared by 2 bases and J by 9 bases, with 7 bases between. The CDR3 is made up of 11 amino acids. CDR3 in amino acids: CASSLQGAQYF. CDR3 nucleotide sequence: TGTGCCAGCAGTTTACAGGGCGCCCAGTACTTC.

This clone was seen a single time. This chain links TRBV7-8 with TRBJ1-1; 7 nucleotides match TRBD1. The junction had 9 bases not matched to a gene; V was cut back by 2 bases and J by 0 bases. Looked up from germline, CDR1 is SGHVS and CDR2 is FQNEAQ. This CDR3 has 17 residues. The CDR3 is CASSLRGGRRMNTEAFF. CDR3 DNA: TGTGCCAGCAGCTTACGAGGGGGCAGGCGGATGAACACTGAAGCTTTCTTT.

The CDR3 spells CASSSTVDTQYF. The CDR3 DNA is TGTGCCAGCAGTTCTACCGTAGATACGCAGTATTTT. The rearrangement joins TRBV6-2 or TRBV6-3 to TRBJ2-3; no clear D gene. Trimming cost V 4 bases and J 5 bases, with 7 bases left between them. Germline CDR1 reads MNHEY; CDR2 reads SVGEGT. This CDR3 is 12 amino acids long.

This chain links TRBV28 with TRBJ1-5, with 7 bases aligning to TRBD1. The CDR3 sequence is 16 residues long. Losses at the gene ends were 7 bases for V and 7 bases for J; bases not matched to a gene: 16. The V gene's germline CDR1 is MDHEN and CDR2 SYDVKM. The CDR3 loop is CASTQGGAGAGQPQHF. The CDR3, as DNA: TGTGCCAGCACCCAAGGGGGCGCCGGGGCAGGACAGCCCCAGCATTTT.

The chain's CDR3 is CASSWGTGAYEQYF. The CDR3 nucleotides are TGTGCCAGCAGTTGGGGGACAGGGGCCTACGAGCAGTACTTC. This chain connects TRBV27 to TRBJ2-7, with 10 positions matching TRBD1. The CDR3 extends over 14 amino acids. V dropped 4 bases and J dropped 2; count of bases not matched to a gene: 2. Looked up from germline, CDR1 is MNHEY and CDR2 is SMNVEV (reference sequence).

The V and J genes are TRBV3-1 (or the pseudogene TRBV3-2) and TRBJ2-1; possible D gene TRBD2, 5 bases. The CDR3 is 15 residues long. Trimming pared 4 bases from V and 0 bases from J, leaving 10 bases between. Looked up from germline, CDR1 is LGHDT and CDR2 is YNNKEL (reference sequence). The CDR3 spells CASSRERSSYNEQFF. The CDR3 DNA is TGTGCCAGCAGCCGGGAGCGGAGCTCCTACAATGAGCAGTTCTTC.

This clone was recorded a few times. The chain combines TRBV24-1 with TRBJ2-2, with 7 positions matching TRBD1. This CDR3 spans 15 amino acids. Germline V lookup: CDR1 KGHDR, CDR2 SFDVKD. J was trimmed by 6 bases and V by 3 bases; bases with no gene match: 6. The DNA for the CDR3 is TGTGCCACCAGTGATAGGGACAGATACTCCGGGGAGCTGTTTTTT. This codes for CATSDRDRYSGELFF.

This clone was detected once. This rearrangement joins TRBV13 to TRBJ2-5, with D unclear. V was pared by 5 bases and J by 5 bases, with 12 bases between. The germline V gene has CDR1 PRHDT and CDR2 FYEKMQ (reference sequence). This CDR3 has 13 residues. Here the CDR3 reads CASSPRPRETQYF. DNA of the CDR3: TGTGCCAGCAGCCCTAGGCCCCGGGAGACCCAGTACTTC.

This clone has only one observation. The chain carries TRBV25-1 and TRBJ2-1; 11 positions match TRBD2. Germline loops: CDR1 MGHDK, CDR2 SYGVNS. V dropped 8 bases and J dropped 12; count of bases not matched to a gene: 12. The CDR3 runs 14 residues. The CDR3 protein is CASQTSGESRTQFF. CDR3 DNA sequence: TGTGCCAGCCAGACTAGCGGGGAATCCCGAACGCAGTTCTTC. Complete variable domain (other parts from reference TRBV25-1 and TRBJ2-1): EADIYQTPRYLVIGTGKKITLECSQTMGHDKMYWYQQDPGMELHLIHYSYGVNSTEKGDLSSESTVSRIRTEHFPLTLESARPSHTSQYLCASQTSGESRTQFFGPGTRLTVL.

The CDR3 DNA follows: TGTGCCACCGCGTCTGACAACTACGAGCAGTACTTC. This translates into CATASDNYEQYF. The J gene is TRBJ2-7, the V gene TRBV10-3; D remains unclear. The V and J ends lost 10 bases and 3 bases respectively, with 13 bases between them. There are 12 residues in the CDR3. From germline, CDR1 is ENHRY and CDR2 SYGVKD.

The chain employs TRBV5-1 and TRBJ1-1; D gene ambiguous. CDR3 length: 14 residues. V was shortened by 5 bases and J by 1 base, with 12 bases between the two germline ends. In germline, CDR1 is SGHRS, CDR2 YFSETQ. CDR3 nucleotides: TGCGCCAGCAGTCGAGAGACGGGGAACACTGAAGCTTTCTTT. Translating gives CASSRETGNTEAFF. Full variable domain (missing parts from reference TRBV5-1 and TRBJ1-1): KAGVTQTPRYLIKTRGQQVTLSCSPISGHRSVSWYQQTPGQGLQFLFEYFSETQRNKGNFPGRFSGRQFSNSRSEMNVSTLELGDSALYLCASSRETGNTEAFFGQGTRLTVV.

The chain links TRBV3-1 (or the pseudogene TRBV3-2) to TRBJ1-4, with D perhaps TRBD1 (5 bases). The CDR3 totals 13 residues. With 8 bases removed from V and 7 bases from J, the gap between germline ends came to 14 bases. Germline V gives CDR1 LGHDT, CDR2 YNNKEL (reference sequence). The CDR3 DNA reads as TGTGCCAGCCTGGCAGGGTCGTGTGAAAAACTGTTTTTT. This gives the protein CASLAGSCEKLFF.

The V and J genes are TRBV7-9 and TRBJ1-1, with D uncertain. CDR3 length: 14 amino acids. The ends were cut back, 2 bases at V and 2 bases at J, with 9 bases in the middle. Germline V gene data show CDR1 as SEHNR and CDR2 as FQNEAQ (reference sequence). For the CDR3, the DNA is TGTGCCAGCAGCTTATATCCGGGTAACACTGAAGCTTTCTTT. As protein: CASSLYPGNTEAFF. The variable domain in full, completed from reference TRBV7-9 and TRBJ1-1, reads DTGVSQNPRHKITKRGQNVTFRCDPISEHNRLYWYRQTLGQGPEFLTYFQNEAQLEKSRLLSDRFSAERPKGSFSTLEIQRTEQGDSAMYLCASSLYPGNTEAFFGQGTRLTVV.

The DNA of the CDR3 is TGCGCCAGCAGTCAATCGGACAGACTTTACAATGAGCAGTTCTTC. Protein product: CASSQSDRLYNEQFF. The genes are TRBV23-1 and TRBJ2-1, with TRBD1 as a possible D gene (6 bases). TRBV23-1 is an ORF, and what it does is uncertain. This CDR3 is built from 15 residues. V gave up 0 bases and J gave up 4 bases, with 10 bases separating them.